This passage covers 18 T cell receptor beta chains from one sample sequenced in a study of blood T cell repertoires in COVID-19. TCRdb's copy holds only in-frame clones and misses some; the assay was immunoSEQ multiplex PCR. This table holds some 150,000 clones, almost 80% found once. Sequences were obtained from PBMCs or T cells enriched from blood (not recorded which). The source of these receptors is a woman aged 50 to 60 who had recovered from COVID-19.

The gene calls are TRBV19 and TRBJ2-7, with 11 bases that match TRBD2. The junction had 18 bases not matched to a gene; V was cut back by 5 bases and J by 3 bases. The germline V gene has CDR1 LNHDA and CDR2 SQIVND (reference sequence). The CDR3 runs 19 residues. This CDR3 is CASSGLAGGPFRSYYEQYF. The CDR3 nucleotides read TGTGCCAGTAGTGGATTAGCGGGAGGGCCATTTCGGTCTTACTACGAGCAGTACTTC.

The rearrangement joins TRBV5-4 to TRBJ2-7; D call uncertain. Germline V CDR1 and CDR2: SGHNT, YYREEE (reference sequence). The CDR3 length is 13 residues. V dropped 1 base and J dropped 3 bases, with 8 bases sitting between them. Written as DNA, the CDR3 is TGTGCCAGCAGCTTGAGGCAGGACTACGAGCAGTACTTC. Translated, it gives CASSLRQDYEQYF.

The rearrangement uses TRBV19 and TRBJ1-4; a weak D match, TRBD1 (5 bases). Germline CDR1 reads LNHDA; CDR2 reads SQIVND (reference sequence). The germline V and J ends were trimmed by 9 bases and 2 bases, with 25 bases remaining between them. The CDR3 is 18 residues long. The CDR3 region has the DNA TGTGCCAGCAAGACCGGGGGGTACTTACTAGCGACTAATGAAAAACTGTTTTTT. It encodes CASKTGGYLLATNEKLFF.

V gene TRBV27 combines with J gene TRBJ2-4, with TRBD2 matching over 7 bases. From germline, CDR1 is MNHEY and CDR2 SMNVEV (reference sequence). The CDR3 length is 13 residues. The trim removed 3 bases at V and 6 bases at J, leaving 2 bases unmatched. CDR3 residues: CASSFGGRNIQYF. In nucleotides, the CDR3 is TGTGCCAGCAGTTTTGGCGGGAGAAACATTCAGTACTTC.

The chain joins TRBV7-9 to TRBJ1-2; D ambiguous. The CDR3 extends over 15 amino acids. With 4 bases removed from V and 8 bases from J, the gap between germline ends came to 20 bases. The germline CDR1 and CDR2 sequences are SEHNR and FQNEAQ (reference sequence). The CDR3: CASSSARMGGDGYTF. In nucleotides, the CDR3 is TGTGCCAGCAGCTCCGCCAGGATGGGTGGCGACGGCTACACCTTC.

This clone was seen a handful of times. The gene calls are TRBV27 and TRBJ2-5; no firm D call. V was shortened by 3 bases and J by 2 bases, with 10 bases between the two germline ends. Germline V gene lookup returns CDR1 MNHEY and CDR2 SMNVEV (reference sequence). The CDR3 length is 14 residues. In DNA form, the CDR3 reads TGTGCCAGCAGTTTGGAGAGCGATCAAGAGACCCAGTACTTC. Its translation: CASSLESDQETQYF.

The chain recombines TRBV7-6 with TRBJ1-2; no clear D. Germline values: CDR1 SGHVS, CDR2 FNYEAQ. Between the trimmed V and J ends, which lost 4 bases and 5 bases, there was a span of 20 bases. The CDR3 consists of 16 residues. For the CDR3, the DNA is TGTGCCAGCAGCTCGGGAATCGAGGGTGGAGGATATGGCTACACCTTC. Translation: CASSSGIEGGGYGYTF.

This chain links TRBV11-2 with TRBJ2-7; D might be TRBD1 (5 bases). V was trimmed by 0 bases and J by 5 bases, leaving 14 bases between them. The CDR3 is 15 residues long. Germline values: CDR1 SGHAT, CDR2 FQNNGV. In DNA form, the CDR3 reads TGTGCCAGCAGCTTAGATCTCGGGCAGGGCCACGAGCAGTACTTC. Translated: CASSLDLGQGHEQYF.

The genes are TRBV2 and TRBJ1-5; D possibly corresponds to TRBD1 (6 bases). The germline V gene has CDR1 SNHLY and CDR2 FYNNEI. The CDR3 length is 15 residues. The V and J ends lost 5 bases and 3 bases respectively, with 14 bases between them. The chain's CDR3 is CASSIRQDTNQPQHF. CDR3 in DNA: TGTGCCAGCAGTATACGACAGGACACCAATCAGCCCCAGCATTTT. Full variable domain (missing parts from reference TRBV2 and TRBJ1-5): EPEVTQTPSHQVTQMGQEVILRCVPISNHLYFYWYRQILGQKVEFLVSFYNNEISEKSEIFDDQFSVERPDGSNFTLKIRSTKLEDSAMYFCASSIRQDTNQPQHFGDGTRLSIL.

The gene calls are TRBV6-4 and TRBJ1-2; no clear D gene. Germline CDR1 is MRHNA and CDR2 is SNTAGT. The CDR3 has 13 amino acids. Trimming took off 6 bases at V and 3 bases at J, with 11 bases between the two ends. As DNA, the CDR3 is TGTGCCAGCAGACCCGGCGGGGACTATGGCTACACCTTC. Protein: CASRPGGDYGYTF.

This clone was seen only a few times. This chain links TRBV19 with TRBJ1-2; 9 bases are shared with TRBD1. CDR1 is LNHDA and CDR2 is SQIVND in the germline V gene (reference sequence). V shed 6 bases and J 8 bases; nucleotides not matched to a gene: 10. This CDR3 region has 14 residues. CDR3 DNA sequence: TGTGCCAGTAGCAGGACAGGGGCGAGGGCCGGCTACACCTTC. Translating gives CASSRTGARAGYTF.

The gene calls are TRBV5-1 and TRBJ2-1, with TRBD1 as a possible D gene (6 bases). The ends were cut back, 0 bases at V and 9 bases at J, with 16 bases in the middle. The length of the CDR3 is 15 residues. Germline V gene data show CDR1 as SGHRS and CDR2 as YFSETQ. CDR3 bases: TGCGCCAGCAGCTTGGATATAGCAGGGGCAGCTGAGCAGTTCTTC. Translation gives CASSLDIAGAAEQFF.

The chain carries TRBV5-1 and TRBJ1-2; unclear D gene. Trimming stripped 0 bases from V and 8 bases from J, with 11 bases between. The CDR3 has 13 residues. Germline values: CDR1 SGHRS, CDR2 YFSETQ. As DNA, the CDR3 is TGCGCCAGCAGCTTGGAGTCCCCGGAGGGCTACACCTTC. It is translated as CASSLESPEGYTF.

The chain combines TRBV20-1 with TRBJ2-5; a possible D gene is TRBD1 (6 bases). The length of the CDR3 is 15 residues. Germline CDR1 DFQATT, CDR2 SNEGSKA (reference sequence). V shed 3 bases and J shed 1 base, with 15 bases lying between them. CDR3 nucleotides: TGCAGTGCTAGTAGGGCTACAGGGACCCAAGAGACCCAGTACTTC. The encoded protein is CSASRATGTQETQYF.

The chain uses TRBV7-9 and TRBJ1-6; D ambiguous. CDR1 and CDR2 (germline): SEHNR, FQNEAQ (reference sequence). V was pared by 5 bases and J by 6 bases, with 14 bases between. The CDR3 is made up of 15 amino acids. CDR3 sequence: CASSLRPPGNSPLHF. The CDR3, as DNA: TGTGCCAGCAGCCTTCGCCCGCCCGGTAATTCACCCCTCCACTTT.

The rearrangement links TRBV12-3 or TRBV12-4 to TRBJ1-5; maybe TRBD1 (5 bases). The CDR3 loop spans 13 amino acids. V was pared by 3 bases and J by 4 bases, with 7 bases between. CDR3 sequence reads: CASSFGGNQPQHF. DNA of the CDR3: TGTGCCAGCAGTTTTGGGGGGAATCAGCCCCAGCATTTT.

This clone occurred a few times. The rearrangement uses TRBV29-1 and TRBJ1-1, with 7 positions matching TRBD1. CDR1 and CDR2 (germline): SQVTM, ANQGSEA. The CDR3 is 13 amino acids. The V and J ends lost 6 bases and 0 bases, in that order; junction bases with no gene match: 4. The CDR3 loop is CSVIGQVNTEAFF. CDR3 sequence (DNA): TGCAGCGTCATTGGACAGGTGAACACTGAAGCTTTCTTT.

The chain uses TRBV5-6 and TRBJ1-2; 9 bases are shared with TRBD1. This CDR3 contains 14 residues. CDR1 and CDR2 from the germline V gene are SGHDT and YYEEEE. Trimming cost V 4 bases and J 7 bases; bases outside gene matches: 8. CDR3 amino acids: CASSTGQGNPGYTF. The CDR3 bases are TGTGCCAGCAGCACGGGACAGGGAAACCCTGGCTACACCTTC.